This TCR beta chain was profiled in a study of esophageal squamous cell carcinoma under preoperative chemotherapy. TCRdb passed the PCR reads through MiXCR, listing each CDR3 protein once. This table has several thousand distinct CDR3 sequences, about 30% appearing once. This clonotype is labeled large (0.1 to 1%). Time point in this sample: before preoperative PTX-NDP chemotherapy. The receptor was isolated from a human donor with esophageal squamous cell carcinoma. The donor label of this sample is uncertain. This sample was gathered from a patient given preoperative chemotherapy.

The CDR3 reads CASSPPGTGNIQYF. CDR3 coding DNA: TGTGCCAGCAGCCCACCCGGGACAGGGAACATTCAGTACTTC. The chain recombines TRBV7-2 with TRBJ2-4, with 9 bases lining up with TRBD1. This CDR3 spans 14 amino acids. Germline values: CDR1 SGHTA, CDR2 FQGNSA. Trimming cost V 5 bases and J 7 bases; bases outside gene matches: 6.